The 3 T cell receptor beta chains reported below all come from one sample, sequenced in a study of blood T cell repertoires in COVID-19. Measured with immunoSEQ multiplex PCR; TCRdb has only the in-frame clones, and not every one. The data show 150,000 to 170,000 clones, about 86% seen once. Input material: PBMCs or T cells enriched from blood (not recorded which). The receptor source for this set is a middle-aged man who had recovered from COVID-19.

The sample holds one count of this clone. CDR3 sequence (DNA): TGCGCCAGCAGCTTGGGGAGGGTTAATGAAAAACTGTTTTTT. This encodes CASSLGRVNEKLFF. The chain carries TRBV5-1 and TRBJ1-4; D gene ambiguous. The CDR3 is made up of 14 amino acids. CDR1 is SGHRS and CDR2 is YFSETQ in the germline V gene. V dropped 0 bases and J dropped 4 bases, with 7 bases sitting between them. Drawing the rest from reference TRBV5-1 and TRBJ1-4, the complete variable domain is KAGVTQTPRYLIKTRGQQVTLSCSPISGHRSVSWYQQTPGQGLQFLFEYFSETQRNKGNFPGRFSGRQFSNSRSEMNVSTLELGDSALYLCASSLGRVNEKLFFGSGTQLSVL.

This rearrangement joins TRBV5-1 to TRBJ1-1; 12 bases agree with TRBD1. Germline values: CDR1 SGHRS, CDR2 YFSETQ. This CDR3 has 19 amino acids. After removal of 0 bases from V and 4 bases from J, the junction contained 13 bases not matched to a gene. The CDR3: CASSLVGTGGGVVSTEAFF. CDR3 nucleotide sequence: TGCGCCAGCAGCTTGGTAGGGACAGGGGGCGGTGTAGTTAGCACTGAAGCTTTCTTT. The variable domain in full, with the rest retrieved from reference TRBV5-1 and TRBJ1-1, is KAGVTQTPRYLIKTRGQQVTLSCSPISGHRSVSWYQQTPGQGLQFLFEYFSETQRNKGNFPGRFSGRQFSNSRSEMNVSTLELGDSALYLCASSLVGTGGGVVSTEAFFGQGTRLTVV.

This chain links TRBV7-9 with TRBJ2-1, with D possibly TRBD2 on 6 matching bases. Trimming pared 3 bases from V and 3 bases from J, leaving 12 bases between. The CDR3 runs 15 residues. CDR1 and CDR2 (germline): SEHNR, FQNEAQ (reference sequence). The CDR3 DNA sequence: TGTGCCAGCAGCTTCAACCTAGCGAGCTACAATGAGCAGTTCTTC. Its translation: CASSFNLASYNEQFF.